One T cell receptor beta chain is described in this entry. The data stem from a study of T cell changes during pregnancy in multiple sclerosis. Repertoires were generated with immunoSEQ multiplex PCR, while TCRdb's copy carries only in-frame clones and drops some. This table holds under 50,000 clones, just under 95% found once. The sequence was collected from a female donor with multiple sclerosis, enrolled in a pregnancy study. The specimen was CD8+ T cells from peripheral blood mononuclear cells, collected in the first trimester of pregnancy.

CDR3 sequence reads: CASRQGQGSIETQYF. The CDR3 bases are TGTGCCAGCAGACAGGGACAGGGCAGCATAGAGACCCAGTACTTC. The V call is TRBV7-9, the J call TRBJ2-5, with 9 bases matching TRBD1. Germline V gene lookup returns CDR1 SEHNR and CDR2 FQNEAQ (reference sequence). The CDR3 covers 15 residues. V was pared by 6 bases and J by 4 bases, with 9 bases of the junction left unmatched.